A selection of T cell receptor beta chains follows, all from one sample in a study of blood T cell repertoires in COVID-19. Profiled with immunoSEQ multiplex PCR; TCRdb holds only in-frame clones, not every one. The repertoire has under 120,000 clones, 70% to 90% of them found once; the top ten carry 2.1%. Sample: peripheral blood. These receptor sequences come from a human donor in a cohort sampled during active COVID-19. Both conserved end residues are part of each CDR3. The D gene is left open where the match is weak. Expanded clones get a size class; other rows say once, few or many, or leave the size out.

j_call | v_call | d_call | clone_size | cdr3_nt | cdr3_aa
TRBJ1-6 | TRBV19 | . | few | TGTGCCAGTAGTATGGGGCAGCAGAATTCACCCCTCCACTTT | CASSMGQQNSPLHF
TRBJ2-7 | TRBV30 | . | . | TGTGCCTGGAGCGCGCACCGCGAGCAGTACTTC | CAWSAHREQYF
TRBJ2-3 | TRBV9 | . | . | TGTGCCAGCAGCGCGATAGTGGATACGCAGTATTTT | CASSAIVDTQYF
TRBJ1-1 | TRBV6-6 | . | once | TGTGCCAGCATCCCGGGACACTTTTCAAACACTGAAGCTTTCTTT | CASIPGHFSNTEAFF
TRBJ2-3 | TRBV4-2 | . | few | TGTGCCAGCAGCCAAGATGTGACCAGGGCCGGGGGAGATACGCAGTATTTT | CASSQDVTRAGGDTQYF
TRBJ1-6 | TRBV28 | . | . | TGTGCCAGCAGTTTATCGCCAGGATACAATTCACCCCTCCACTTT | CASSLSPGYNSPLHF
TRBJ1-1 | TRBV5-4 | . | . | TGTGCCAGCAGCTTGGGGGGGGTTCGCGACACTGAAGCTTTCTTT | CASSLGGVRDTEAFF
TRBJ2-5 | TRBV12-3/TRBV12-4 | . | few | TGTGCCAGCAGTTTGTCTTTGGAGACCCAGTACTTC | CASSLSLETQYF
TRBJ2-5 | TRBV4-1 | . | . | TGCGCCAGCAGCCAAGATCTTTCGGTCCCCGTATGGGAGACCCAGTACTTC | CASSQDLSVPVWETQYF
TRBJ2-3 | TRBV5-4 | TRBD2 | . | TGTGCCAGCAACCCTTTTCGGCCTAGCGGACAAAGGGCAGATACGCAGTATTTT | CASNPFRPSGQRADTQYF
TRBJ2-7 | TRBV15 | . | . | TGTGCCACCAGAAGAACAGGGTCGGTCGAGCAGTACTTC | CATRRTGSVEQYF
TRBJ2-7 | TRBV28 | TRBD2 | . | TGTGCCAGCCGGGGAAAAGCGGGGTCAGTTCAATCCTACGAGCAGTACTTC | CASRGKAGSVQSYEQYF
TRBJ1-2 | TRBV7-6 | TRBD1 | . | TGTGCCAGCAGCTTGACAGGGGATTCCGGCTACACCTTC | CASSLTGDSGYTF
TRBJ2-1 | TRBV4-1 | . | . | TGCGCCAGCAGCCAAGATGTGACTAGATTCGGTGAGCAGTTCTTC | CASSQDVTRFGEQFF
TRBJ1-4 | TRBV10-3 | TRBD1 | . | TGTGCCATCAGTGAGTCTGAGGGGGCCGGTGAAAAACTGTTTTTT | CAISESEGAGEKLFF
TRBJ1-5 | TRBV3-1/TRBV3-2 | TRBD1 | . | TGTGCCAGCAGCCAGACAGGGGGCAATCAGCCCCAGCATTTT | CASSQTGGNQPQHF
TRBJ2-3 | TRBV7-2 | TRBD1 | . | TGTGCCAGCAGCTTAGTGGGTCAGGGGGCGTGGACAGATACGCAGTATTTT | CASSLVGQGAWTDTQYF
TRBJ2-2 | TRBV5-1 | TRBD2 | once | TGCGCCAGCAGCTCGACTAGCAGGGACCCCACCGGGGAGCTGTTTTTT | CASSSTSRDPTGELFF
TRBJ1-6 | TRBV5-1 | TRBD1 | few | TGCGCCAGCAGCTTGGCCGGGACAGGGAATTCACCCCTCCACTTT | CASSLAGTGNSPLHF
TRBJ2-2 | TRBV18 | . | . | TGTGCCAGCTCACCACCAGGAGCCTTGAACACCGGGGAGCTGTTTTTT | CASSPPGALNTGELFF
TRBJ2-7 | TRBV11-2 | TRBD1 | once | TGTGCCAGCAGCTTAGGGGACAGCTACGAGCAGTACTTC | CASSLGDSYEQYF
TRBJ2-3 | TRBV3-1/TRBV3-2 | TRBD1 | . | TGTGCCAGCAGCCAAGCTTGGACAGGGTACACAGATACGCAGTATTTT | CASSQAWTGYTDTQYF
TRBJ2-7 | TRBV4-1 | . | . | TGCGCCAGCAGCCAAGATCCCGGCAGGGTCTACGAGCAGTACTTC | CASSQDPGRVYEQYF
TRBJ1-1 | TRBV9 | TRBD1 | . | TGTGCCAGCAGAAGGACAGGGTTTGACACTGAAGCTTTCTTT | CASRRTGFDTEAFF
TRBJ2-1 | TRBV30 | TRBD2 | . | TGTGCCTGGACCTTTAGCGGGAGCTACAATGAGCAGTTCTTC | CAWTFSGSYNEQFF
TRBJ2-7 | TRBV30 | . | . | TGTGCCTGGAGTGTACTAGTTCCTCCCTACGAGCAGTACTTC | CAWSVLVPPYEQYF
TRBJ2-7 | TRBV10-3 | . | once | TGTGCCTCCGGTGAGAAGAAAAACTCCTACGAGCAGTACTTC | CASGEKKNSYEQYF
TRBJ2-6 | TRBV5-1 | . | . | TGCGCCAGCAGCTTGGGAGGTGTAGAGCCGGTCGTCCTGACTTTC | CASSLGGVEPVVLTF
TRBJ2-7 | TRBV11-3 | . | . | TGTGCCAGCAGCTTGTCACCAGCCTACGAGCAGTACTTC | CASSLSPAYEQYF
TRBJ2-3 | TRBV7-2 | . | . | TGTGCCAGCAGCTTTCAGGGCCCCGGCACAGATACGCAGTATTTT | CASSFQGPGTDTQYF
TRBJ1-1 | TRBV12-3/TRBV12-4 | . | . | TGTGCCGAAACGGAACGGGAGGGCACTGAAGCTTTCTTT | CAETEREGTEAFF
TRBJ2-1 | TRBV3-1/TRBV3-2 | . | . | TGTGCCAGCGGCGGCAGGGGCGCATCCTACAATGAGCAGTTCTTC | CASGGRGASYNEQFF
TRBJ1-1 | TRBV5-1 | . | . | TGCGCCAGCACCCCCAATGGGCCCGGATTGAACACTGAAGCTTTCTTT | CASTPNGPGLNTEAFF
TRBJ2-2 | TRBV7-3 | . | . | TGTGCCAGCAGCTTAACCGGCACGGGAGCTGGGGAGCTGTTTTTT | CASSLTGTGAGELFF
TRBJ1-2 | TRBV5-1 | . | . | TGCGCCAGCAGCTTGGAAAGTCAGAACTATGGCTACACCTTC | CASSLESQNYGYTF
TRBJ2-3 | TRBV2 | TRBD2 | . | TGTGCCAGCAGCCCCTCAGGAGCGGGGGGGCTATATACGCAGTATTTT | CASSPSGAGGLYTQYF
TRBJ1-1 | TRBV28 | TRBD1 | . | TGTGCCAGCAGTCCCTCGGGGACAGGGGCGAACACTGAAGCTTTCTTT | CASSPSGTGANTEAFF
TRBJ2-6 | TRBV4-1 | . | . | TGCGCCAGCAGGGGAAATCCGGGACTGAGGGCTCCCGGGGCCAACGTCCTGACTTTC | CASRGNPGLRAPGANVLTF
TRBJ2-7 | TRBV28 | . | . | TGTGCCAGCAGTTTTTCTGGCGGCCTTCCCTCCTACGAGCAGTACTTC | CASSFSGGLPSYEQYF
TRBJ2-2 | TRBV9 | . | . | TGTGCCAGCAGCGTAGCCAAGGGGCGGAACACCGGGGAGCTGTTTTTT | CASSVAKGRNTGELFF
TRBJ2-1 | TRBV21-1 | . | once | TGTGCCAGCAGCGCCCTCCGGGGGTACAGCTCCTACAATGAGCAGTTCTTC | CASSALRGYSSYNEQFF
TRBJ1-1 | TRBV6-1 | . | . | TGTGCCAGCAGTGAGGAGACAGTTTCGAAAGAAGCTTTCTTT | CASSEETVSKEAFF
TRBJ1-2 | TRBV20-1 | . | once | TGCAGTGCCACTAGCTACACCTTC | CSATSYTF
TRBJ2-5 | TRBV5-4 | . | . | TGTGCCAGCAGCTTGTCAAGGGGTGGACAAGAGACCCAGTACTTC | CASSLSRGGQETQYF
TRBJ2-5 | TRBV24-1 | . | . | TGTGCCTCATCAAAAGAGACCCAGTACTTC | CASSKETQYF